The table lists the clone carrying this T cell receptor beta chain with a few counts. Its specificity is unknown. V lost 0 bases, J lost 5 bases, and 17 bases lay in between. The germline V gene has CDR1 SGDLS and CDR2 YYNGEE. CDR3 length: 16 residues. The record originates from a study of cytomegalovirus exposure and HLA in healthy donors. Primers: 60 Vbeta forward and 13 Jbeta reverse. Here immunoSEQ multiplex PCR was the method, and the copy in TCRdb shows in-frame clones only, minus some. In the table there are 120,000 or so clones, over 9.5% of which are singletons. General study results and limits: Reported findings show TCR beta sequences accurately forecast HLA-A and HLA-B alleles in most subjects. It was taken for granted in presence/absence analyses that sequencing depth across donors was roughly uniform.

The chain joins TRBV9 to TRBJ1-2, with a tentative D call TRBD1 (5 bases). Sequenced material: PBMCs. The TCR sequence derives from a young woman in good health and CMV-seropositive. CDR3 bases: TGTGCCAGCAGCGTAGGCCGGGGGGGAGTAGGGTATGGCTACACCTTC. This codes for CASSVGRGGVGYGYTF.